These 19 T cell receptor beta chains originate from one sample sequenced in a study of blood T cell repertoires in COVID-19. TCRdb's copy holds only in-frame clones and misses some; the assay was immunoSEQ multiplex PCR. The sample includes approximately 270,000 clones, about 80% of them seen just once. Sequenced input: peripheral blood. Receptor source: a man older than 75 with acute or convalescent COVID-19.

This chain uses TRBV5-1 with TRBJ2-7; 10 nucleotides match TRBD2. V shed 2 bases, J shed 7 bases, and the junction held 6 bases outside the gene matches. Germline CDR1 and CDR2: SGHRS and YFSETQ. The CDR3 runs 14 residues. The CDR3 nucleotides read TGCGCCAGCAGCTTTCCGGGACTAGCGAGAGAGCAGTACTTC. Its translation: CASSFPGLAREQYF.

V is TRBV19 and J is TRBJ1-5, with 7 bases matching TRBD1. This CDR3 spans 17 amino acids. The germline V gene has CDR1 LNHDA and CDR2 SQIVND (reference sequence). J gave up 0 bases and V 5 bases, and 10 bases lay outside the gene matches. Here the CDR3 reads CASSDAGQWGSNQPQHF. DNA for the CDR3: TGTGCCAGTAGTGACGCGGGACAGTGGGGTAGCAATCAGCCCCAGCATTTT. The entire variable domain, with the rest obtained from reference TRBV19 and TRBJ1-5, is as follows: DGGITQSPKYLFRKEGQNVTLSCEQNLNHDAMYWYRQDPGQGLRLIYYSQIVNDFQKGDIAEGYSVSREKKESFPLTVTSAQKNPTAFYLCASSDAGQWGSNQPQHFGDGTRLSIL.

The chain couples TRBV5-4 to TRBJ1-4; possibly TRBD1 for D (6 bases). Trimming pared 0 bases from V and 5 bases from J, leaving 17 bases between. From germline, CDR1 is SGHNT and CDR2 YYREEE (reference sequence). The CDR3 extends over 17 amino acids. The CDR3 loop reads CASSLGTEGGRNEKLFF. The CDR3 DNA is TGTGCCAGCAGCTTGGGAACCGAGGGGGGGCGAAATGAAAAACTGTTTTTT.

CDR3 amino acids: CASSFLTGGTYNEQFF. The CDR3 nucleotides read TGTGCCAGCAGCTTCCTTACAGGGGGGACCTACAATGAGCAGTTCTTC. The gene calls are TRBV5-6 and TRBJ2-1; 8 bases map to TRBD1. The CDR3 totals 16 residues. V dropped 2 bases and J dropped 2; count of bases not matched to a gene: 6. Germline CDR1 is SGHDT and CDR2 is YYEEEE.

V is TRBV11-2 and J is TRBJ2-7; no definite D call. The CDR3 runs to 12 residues. Germline assignment: CDR1 SGHAT and CDR2 FQNNGV. Trimming took 7 bases from V and 3 from J, leaving 10 bases between them. As DNA, the CDR3 is TGTGCCAGCACCTCAAGAGTCTACGAGCAGTACTTC. Protein product: CASTSRVYEQYF.

The V and J genes are TRBV19 and TRBJ1-5; 9 bases match TRBD1. Germline V gene sequence: CDR1 LNHDA, CDR2 SQIVND (reference sequence). The CDR3 sequence is 19 residues long. V trimming: 1 base; J trimming: 2 bases; junction bases outside the gene matches: 12. As DNA, the CDR3 is TGTGCCAGTAGTATAGGGCTTGGGACAGGGAAGGCGGGCAATCAGCCCCAGCATTTT. Its protein product is CASSIGLGTGKAGNQPQHF. Supplemented by reference TRBV19 and TRBJ1-5, the full variable domain reads DGGITQSPKYLFRKEGQNVTLSCEQNLNHDAMYWYRQDPGQGLRLIYYSQIVNDFQKGDIAEGYSVSREKKESFPLTVTSAQKNPTAFYLCASSIGLGTGKAGNQPQHFGDGTRLSIL.

In this sample, this clone turned up once. The rearrangement uses TRBV5-1 and TRBJ1-6; 10 bases line up with TRBD1. CDR3 length: 18 amino acids. V shed 0 bases and J 0 bases; nucleotides not matched to a gene: 3. Germline CDR1 reads SGHRS; CDR2 reads YFSETQ. DNA for the CDR3: TGCGCCAGCAGCTTGGTGGGACAGGGGAGCTCCTATAATTCACCCCTCCACTTT. Translating it yields CASSLVGQGSSYNSPLHF.

The chain joins TRBV19 to TRBJ1-3, with a possible D match to TRBD1 (5 bases). The V and J ends lost 3 bases and 2 bases respectively, with 11 bases between them. The CDR3 runs to 15 residues. Germline CDR1 LNHDA, CDR2 SQIVND (reference sequence). CDR3 bases: TGTGCCAGTAGTATGGCGGGGCTACCTGGAAACACCATATATTTT. It translates to CASSMAGLPGNTIYF.

DNA of the CDR3: TGTGCCAGTAGTTCCAACCTTTTGGGGGCGCGGGGCTACACCTTC. Translation: CASSSNLLGARGYTF. The V and J genes are TRBV19 and TRBJ1-2; perhaps TRBD1 as D (6 bases). V was trimmed by 5 bases and J by 8 bases, leaving 21 bases between them. The CDR3 is 15 amino acids. The germline CDR1 and CDR2 sequences are LNHDA and SQIVND (reference sequence).

This chain links TRBV27 with TRBJ1-5, with 9 bases identical to TRBD1. V was pared by 4 bases and J by 5 bases, with 9 bases of the junction left unmatched. Looked up from germline, CDR1 is MNHEY and CDR2 is SMNVEV (reference sequence). The CDR3 covers 16 residues. The CDR3 DNA reads as TGTGCCAGCAGTTCTAGATGGGACAGGGTAGATCAGCCCCAGCATTTT. Translated: CASSSRWDRVDQPQHF.

This clone was counted only a few times. The genes are TRBV5-1 and TRBJ1-2; 7 bases fit TRBD1. This CDR3 region has 15 residues. Germline assignment: CDR1 SGHRS and CDR2 YFSETQ. With 2 bases clipped from V and 4 bases from J, the junction kept 8 bases outside the gene matches. The CDR3 loop is CASSFSGTAIYGYTF. The CDR3 DNA sequence: TGCGCCAGCAGCTTTTCCGGGACAGCAATCTATGGCTACACCTTC.

This chain uses TRBV7-8 with TRBJ2-3, with TRBD2 as a possible D gene (6 bases). Per germline, CDR1 SGHVS and CDR2 FQNEAQ. V lost 4 bases, J lost 0 bases, and 14 bases lay in between. The CDR3 is made up of 16 amino acids. The CDR3 here is CASSSRDFPSTDTQYF. For the CDR3, the DNA is TGTGCCAGCAGCTCCCGGGACTTCCCTAGCACAGATACGCAGTATTTT.

V gene TRBV19 combines with J gene TRBJ2-6, with 7 bases aligning to TRBD1. CDR1 LNHDA and CDR2 SQIVND come from the germline V gene (reference sequence). V dropped 7 bases and J dropped 0; count of bases not matched to a gene: 9. The CDR3 covers 17 residues. DNA of the CDR3: TGTGCCAGTACGACAGGGCTTATCATCTCTGGGGCCAACGTCCTGACTTTC. Protein sequence: CASTTGLIISGANVLTF.

The chain has TRBV7-8 and TRBJ1-5; 9 nucleotides align to TRBD1. Looked up from germline, CDR1 is SGHVS and CDR2 is FQNEAQ. This CDR3 contains 15 residues. V shed 4 bases, J shed 2 bases, and the junction held 3 bases outside the gene matches. CDR3 sequence reads: CASSWGQGRNQPQHF. CDR3 DNA: TGTGCCAGCAGCTGGGGACAGGGACGCAATCAGCCCCAGCATTTT. Looking up the rest from reference TRBV7-8 and TRBJ1-5 gives the full variable domain: GAGVSQSPRYKVAKRGQDVALRCDPISGHVSLFWYQQALGQGPEFLTYFQNEAQLDKSGLPSDRFFAERPEGSVSTLKIQRTQQEDSAVYLCASSWGQGRNQPQHFGDGTRLSIL.

The rearrangement joins TRBV2 to TRBJ1-2; no clear D gene. Germline V lookup: CDR1 SNHLY, CDR2 FYNNEI. The CDR3 is 14 residues long. V dropped 3 bases and J dropped 0 bases, with 8 bases sitting between them. CDR3 sequence reads: CASSDWATNYGYTF. The CDR3 DNA follows: TGTGCCAGCAGTGACTGGGCTACTAACTATGGCTACACCTTC.

The chain has TRBV24-1 and TRBJ2-5, with 12 positions matching TRBD1. With 3 bases clipped from V and 4 bases from J, the junction kept 5 bases outside the gene matches. The CDR3 length is 16 residues. The V gene's germline CDR1 is KGHDR and CDR2 SFDVKD. CDR3 region: CATSDTGTGGRETQYF. The CDR3 coding sequence is TGTGCCACCAGTGATACCGGGACAGGGGGCAGAGAGACCCAGTACTTC.

This clone appeared a single time. The V and J genes are TRBV2 and TRBJ1-4; D perhaps matches TRBD1 (5 bases). Germline loops: CDR1 SNHLY, CDR2 FYNNEI. This CDR3 has 16 residues. V gave up 0 bases and J gave up 5 bases, with 13 bases separating them. Here the CDR3 reads CASSEALRGWNEKLFF. CDR3 nucleotides: TGTGCCAGCAGTGAAGCGCTTCGGGGGTGGAATGAAAAACTGTTTTTT.

The chain is built from TRBV4-1 and TRBJ2-6, with 7 bases identical to TRBD1. Germline CDR1 MGHRA, CDR2 YSYEKL. V gave up 1 base and J gave up 0 bases; unmatched junction bases: 3. The CDR3 spans 17 residues. The CDR3 DNA sequence: TGCGCCAGCAGCCAAGGGGACAGAAGCTCTGGGGCCAACGTCCTGACTTTC. This translates into CASSQGDRSSGANVLTF.

The V call is TRBV2, the J call TRBJ2-6; D unresolved. V lost 4 bases and J 2 bases, leaving 9 bases between the germline ends. Looked up from germline, CDR1 is SNHLY and CDR2 is FYNNEI. CDR3 length: 15 residues. CDR3 in DNA: TGTGCCAGCAGTGGTACCAGGACTGGGGCCAACGTCCTGACTTTC. Its protein product is CASSGTRTGANVLTF.